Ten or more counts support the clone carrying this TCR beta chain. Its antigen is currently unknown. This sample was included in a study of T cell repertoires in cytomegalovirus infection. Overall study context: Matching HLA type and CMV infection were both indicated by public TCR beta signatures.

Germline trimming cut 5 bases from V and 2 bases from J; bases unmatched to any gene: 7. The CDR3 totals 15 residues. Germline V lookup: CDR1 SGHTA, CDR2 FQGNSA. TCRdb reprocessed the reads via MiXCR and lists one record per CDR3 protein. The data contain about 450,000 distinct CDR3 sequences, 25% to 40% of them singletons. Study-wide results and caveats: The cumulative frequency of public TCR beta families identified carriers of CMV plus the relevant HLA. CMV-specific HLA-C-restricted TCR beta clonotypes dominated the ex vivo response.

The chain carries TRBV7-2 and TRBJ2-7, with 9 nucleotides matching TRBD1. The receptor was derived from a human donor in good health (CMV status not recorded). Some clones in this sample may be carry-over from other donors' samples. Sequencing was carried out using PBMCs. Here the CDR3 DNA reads TGTGCCAGCAGCCGGACAGGGGTACTACCCTACGAGCAGTACTTC. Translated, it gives CASSRTGVLPYEQYF.